This TCR beta chain was captured in a study of a mutant IDH1 vaccine in newly diagnosed glioma. V was cut by 5 bases and J by 1 base, with 12 bases left in between. The germline V gene encodes CDR1 SGHVS and CDR2 FQNEAQ. The CDR3 consists of 15 residues. Measured with immunoSEQ multiplex PCR; TCRdb has only the in-frame clones, and not every one. The table lists around 70,000 clones, around 84% of them singletons. Time point indicated: week 35, safety follow-up. With topical imiquimod, each dose of the vaccine consisted of 300 ug of mutant IDH1 20-mer peptide. Concerning this clone: The target antigen is unknown.

The receptor comes from a man aged 30-40 years with glioma. The material was PBMCs, obtained from a glioma patient whose treatment included an IDH1 peptide vaccine. The rearrangement links TRBV7-8 to TRBJ2-1; D uncertain. CDR3 in amino acids: CASSPDISSYNEQFF. The CDR3, as DNA: TGTGCCAGCAGCCCCGATATCAGTTCCTACAATGAGCAGTTCTTC.